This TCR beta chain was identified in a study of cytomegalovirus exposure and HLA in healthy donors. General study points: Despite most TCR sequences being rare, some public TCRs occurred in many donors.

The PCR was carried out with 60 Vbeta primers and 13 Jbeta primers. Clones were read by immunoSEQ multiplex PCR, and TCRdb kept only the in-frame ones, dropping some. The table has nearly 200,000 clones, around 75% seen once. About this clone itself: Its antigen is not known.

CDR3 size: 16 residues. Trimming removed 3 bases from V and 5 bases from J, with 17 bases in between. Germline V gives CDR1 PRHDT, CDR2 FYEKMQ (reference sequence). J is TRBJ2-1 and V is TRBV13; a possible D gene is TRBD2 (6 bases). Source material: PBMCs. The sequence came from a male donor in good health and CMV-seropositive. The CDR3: CASSLGGGPPDNEQFF. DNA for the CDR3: TGTGCCAGCAGCTTGGGGGGTGGACCACCGGACAATGAGCAGTTCTTC.